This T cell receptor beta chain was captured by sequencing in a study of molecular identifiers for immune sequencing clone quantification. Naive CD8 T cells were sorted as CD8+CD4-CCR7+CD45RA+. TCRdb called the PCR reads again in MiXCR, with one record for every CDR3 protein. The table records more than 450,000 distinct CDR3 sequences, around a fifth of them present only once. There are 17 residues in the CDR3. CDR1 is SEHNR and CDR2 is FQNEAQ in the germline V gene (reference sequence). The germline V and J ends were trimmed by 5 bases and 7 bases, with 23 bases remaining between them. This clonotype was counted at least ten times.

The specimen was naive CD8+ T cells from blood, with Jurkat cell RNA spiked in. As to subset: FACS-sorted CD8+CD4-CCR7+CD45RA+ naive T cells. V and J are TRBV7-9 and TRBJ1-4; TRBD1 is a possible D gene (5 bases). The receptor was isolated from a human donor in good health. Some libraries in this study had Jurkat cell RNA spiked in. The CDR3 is CASSPTEFNYPGEKLFF. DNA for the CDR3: TGTGCCAGCAGCCCGACAGAATTTAACTATCCTGGTGAAAAACTGTTTTTT.